Given below is one T cell receptor (beta chain) in context. This receptor's antigen is unknown. No base quality information exists; no much larger clone differs at one position. Library creation used the immunoSEQ multiplex PCR assay. A mixture of 60 forward primers for TCR Vbeta segments and 13 reverse primers for TCR Jbeta segments was used in the multiplex PCR. The CDR3 region of rearranged TCR beta genes was amplified from genomic DNA by a multiplex PCR assay. The amplified TCR beta libraries were sequenced on the Illumina HiSeq System as 87-base-pair reads. The study's processing was this. Across the roughly 640 repertoires, a later analysis counted roughly 84 million unique TCR beta chains, approximately 10 million of which were shared by at least two donors. Raw reads were error-corrected and collapsed into unique sequences with a nearest-neighbor algorithm that merged closely related sequences to remove PCR and sequencing errors. Alignment of CDR3 sequences to IMGT reference sequences was used to assign V, D and J gene segments. For a sequence to be retained, at least a six-nucleotide match to both a V gene segment and a J gene segment was required. A rearrangement counted as productive if the CDR3 had no stop codons and remained in frame with V and J, and every other rearrangement counted as non-productive. CDR3 was defined according to IMGT convention as the region running from the second conserved V-encoded cysteine to the conserved J-encoded phenylalanine. The earlier analysis of some 580 of the donors excluded any sequence lacking an unambiguous match to a single V gene segment. In an earlier analysis of 500 to 750 of the donors, V segments were called functional above 56.7% productive rearrangements and were called segregating when the between-donor standard deviation exceeded 5%. To diagnose cytomegalovirus status from the catalog of TCR beta chain sequences, a statistical classification framework was built. A later analysis assigned V and J genes by comparing TCR nucleotide sequences with IMGT/GENE-DB human TR gene sequences. In a later analysis, CDR3 sequences and most-parsimonious VDJ recombination scenarios were assigned using the TCRdist pipeline. In a later analysis, each TCR beta chain was defined by its CDR3 amino acid sequence together with its V-gene family, and reads lacking a unique V-gene family were excluded. To address suspected cross-contamination and a sequencing artifact, a later analysis removed a few hundred highly shared, low-generation-probability nucleotide sequences. In a later analysis, a clonal expansion index for each public chain was calculated from normalized within-repertoire ranks of inferred template counts. A later analysis computed generation probabilities with a VDJ recombination model fitted to out-of-frame rearrangements, and checked the results against IGoR. A later analysis scored TCR-TCR, TCR-HLA and TCR-CMV co-occurrence with hypergeometric tests, applying a repertoire-size bias correction to TCR pairs. To estimate false discovery rates, a later analysis permuted the HLA or CMV assignments 20 times. In a later analysis, co-occurring TCRs were grouped with DBSCAN, and TCRdist sequence similarity was added when clustering was performed within HLA-allele-positive subsets. Repertoires with fewer than 30,000 or more than 120,000 public chains were left out of co-occurrence clustering, as were four to six repertoires with anomalous nucleotide sharing. TCRdb mirrors the immuneACCESS table, restricted to in-frame sequences. Some clones are absent from its copies; in checked studies, under half trace to an unresolved V gene, and the reason for the others is unknown. That table furnishes V, J and clone size, whereas the DNA furnished D and trimming. The sample records roughly 170,000 clones, roughly 80% of which are singletons. The ten largest clones represent approximately 1.3% of the sample.

The cohort consisted of some 670 healthy bone marrow donors. All cohort members were sampled while nominally healthy, although unrecorded immune exposures were likely present. The donor tested CMV seronegative and was one of the 352 seronegative cohort members. A peripheral blood sample was collected from each donor, and TCR beta sequencing was performed on peripheral blood mononuclear cells. Genomic DNA was extracted from the blood cell samples with the Qiagen DNeasy Blood Extraction Kit. This sample was included in a study of cytomegalovirus exposure and HLA in healthy donors (dated by TCRdb to the late 2010s). Regarding the complete study: An earlier analysis of some 500 of the donors reported 250 to 300 Gb of sequence data and 117 million unique TCR beta sequences from about 179 million T cells. Roughly 320 gigabases of sequencing data and 91 million or so unique TCR sequences made up an early release that covered nearly 650 HLA-typed donors. Among the roughly 370 genotyped donors, approximately 76% belonged to the genetic ancestry cluster associated with self-reported Caucasian donors. The study was designed to test whether signatures of past pathogen exposure could be identified by cataloging public T cell receptors. The study profiled the T cell repertoires of more than 500 subjects by immunosequencing and related them to cytomegalovirus serostatus. In addition to the first cohort of roughly 670 subjects, a separate validation cohort of approximately 130 different subjects was used. The study combined high-throughput TCR immunosequencing, statistical association of individual TCRs with disease status, and machine learning to predict cytomegalovirus infection status. A later analysis re-examined previously published TCR beta repertoires from hundreds of donors and added high-resolution HLA genotyping to investigate patterns of TCR occurrence. Rather than drawing on any new phenotypic data, the later analysis identified candidate immune exposures from TCR beta sequences and the way those sequences occurred across donors. An earlier analysis of several hundred of the donors used high-throughput TCR beta sequencing to judge whether each TCR beta V gene segment behaved as functional or pseudogenic. Alongside the repertoire data, information on donor age, sex, ethnicity and CMV serostatus was compiled. A later genetic analysis used genome-wide SNP genotypes for about three fifths of the 666 donors, treating that subset as a discovery cohort. Every repertoire in the discovery cohort had been generated on one and the same sequencing platform. HLA typing included class I and class II loci at four-digit resolution. Typing coverage differed by locus: A, B, C, DRB1 and DQB1 were typed in roughly 620-640 donors, DQA1 in approximately 520, DPA1 in 600 to 610, and DPB1 in 472. Roughly five DR-DQ haplotypes were handled as single units for association and clustering, since linkage in the cohort was strong. On average, about 200,000 unique TCR beta nucleotide sequences were sequenced per donor among more than 350 genotyped donors of the cohort, with roughly 18% of those sequences being non-productive. Broader findings and caveats from the paper: The classifier was reported to diagnose cytomegalovirus status with high specificity and sensitivity in both the original and validation cohorts. In a later genetic analysis, fewer N-insertions in productive TCRs were reported among donors in an Asian-associated ancestry cluster than the roughly 640-donor mean. Assigning TCR associations to individual alleles was difficult when HLA alleles, especially DR and DQ, strongly co-occurred. In a later analysis, several top co-occurrence clusters were reported to appear linked to parvovirus B19, influenza, CMV and Epstein-Barr virus. A group of highly shared sequence variants was considered likely to be a technical artifact of the sequencing pipeline. In a later analysis, HLA-associated TCR beta chains were found to be more clonally expanded and to have lower generation probabilities than equally common non-associated chains. Correlated functional status among segregating V segments might be attributable to linkage disequilibrium, but an unknown experimental factor could not be ruled out. For the cohort, immune exposure information was limited to CMV serostatus. Because HLA typing was unavailable for some donors at each locus, only the typed subset was used in association tests. About 17 rarely observed V segments, including chromosome 9 orphons, were excluded from the earlier analysis of about 600 of the donors because counts were too low. At a false discovery rate of 0.05, a later analysis linked 16,951 TCR beta sequences to specific HLA alleles. In the study, some 160 TCR beta chains were listed as associated with cytomegalovirus. Some IMGT-functional V segments, including TRBV6-2 and TRBV6-3, could not be distinguished by the 87-base-pair reads and were therefore excluded. Most CMV-associated TCR beta chains appeared to be HLA-restricted in a later analysis, and the HLA associations seemed to be driven largely by CMV exposure. According to the authors, the approach could potentially be generalized to other disease states and immunological phenotypes. Presence/absence analyses assumed roughly uniform sequencing depth across donors, an assumption that may not hold. This cohort had only TCR beta chains sequenced, and the lack of alpha or paired-chain data limited which features could be detected. In a later genetic analysis, a missense DCLRE1C variant was associated with V-gene and J-gene trimming of TCR beta chains, and the association was replicated in an independent cohort. In vitro tests confirmed that a few of the cytomegalovirus-associated TCR beta chains recognize cytomegalovirus antigens. A further reported finding was that TCR beta sequences accurately predicted the HLA-A and HLA-B alleles for most subjects in the first cohort. Across donors, most TCR sequences were observed very rarely, whereas some public TCRs were present in many individuals. In a later analysis, TCR association rates were found to vary across HLA loci, with the most associated TCRs seen for DRB1 alleles and the fewest for HLA-C alleles. In an earlier analysis of under 600 of the donors, most TCR beta V segments were observed in productive rearrangements about 90% or about 30% of the time, broadly matching IMGT annotations.

Including the terminal cysteine and phenylalanine, the CDR3 comprises 14 residues. Only the CDR3 DNA stays, 42 bases, in frame from base 1. V has 6 bases trimmed and J has 4 bases trimmed; junction bases matching no gene number 8. CDR1 and CDR2 are drawn from the germline V gene: ENHRY, SYGVKD. Sequenced sample: PBMCs. The receptor was derived from a man aged 25-40 years in good health and CMV-seronegative. The chain couples TRBV10-3 to TRBJ2-7, with 8 bases in between that match TRBD2. The CDR3 has the sequence CAIRPSGSLYEQYF. Here is the DNA: TGTGCCATCAGACCGAGCGGGAGTTTATACGAGCAGTACTTC.